These 27 T cell receptor beta chains came from one sample sequenced in a study of identical twins. TCRdb ran MiXCR on the 5' RACE reads and lists one entry per CDR3 protein. The data contain 700,000 or so distinct CDR3 sequences, 21% of them seen just once; the ten biggest clones take up approximately 4.5%. These same records also appear under a second study, on T cells expressing NK-cell markers.

The sequenced sample consisted of PBMCs. The receptors derive from a woman between 18 and 29 years old in good health.

At least ten counts were recorded for this clonotype. This sequence joins TRBV9 and TRBJ1-1; the D is unclear. The CDR3 loop spans 14 amino acids. Germline CDR1 and CDR2: SGDLS and YYNGEE. The V gene lost 0 bases and the J gene lost 2 bases, with 8 bases spanning the gap. The CDR3 DNA sequence: TGTGCCAGCAGCGTAGAGGGCAGAAACACTGAAGCTTTCTTT. This translates into CASSVEGRNTEAFF.

The V call is TRBV7-2, the J call TRBJ2-5; TRBD2 might be the D (6 bases). CDR3 length: 15 residues. Germline-derived CDR1 and CDR2 are SGHTA and FQGNSA. The V end was cut by 2 bases, the J end by 5 bases, with 15 bases between. CDR3: CASSLRGTSPETQYF. The CDR3 DNA reads as TGTGCCAGCAGCTTAAGGGGAACTAGCCCCGAGACCCAGTACTTC.

The V gene is TRBV12-3 or TRBV12-4, the J gene TRBJ1-5, with D possibly matching TRBD1 (6 bases). The CDR3 sequence is 13 residues long. Deletions cut 3 bases from V and 7 bases from J, with 10 bases between. CDR3 in amino acids: CASSFGRGQPQHF. The CDR3 coding sequence is TGTGCCAGCAGTTTCGGCAGGGGCCAGCCCCAGCATTTT.

This clonotype appeared many times. The chain couples TRBV12-3 or TRBV12-4 to TRBJ1-2; D unresolved. V shed 5 bases and J shed 4 bases, with 5 bases lying between them. The CDR3 consists of 11 residues. The CDR3 DNA reads TGTGCCAGCAGTAGTACCTATGGCTACACCTTC. Its translation is CASSSTYGYTF.

The rearrangement links TRBV6-2 or TRBV6-3 to TRBJ1-1; D uncertain. CDR3 size: 11 residues. Deletions cut 6 bases from V and 4 bases from J, with 6 bases between. Germline V gene sequence: CDR1 MNHEY, CDR2 SVGEGT. CDR3 residues: CASRQATEAFF. CDR3 DNA: TGTGCCAGCAGGCAAGCCACTGAAGCTTTCTTT.

This clonotype was seen more than once but under ten times. J is TRBJ1-1 and V is TRBV12-3 or TRBV12-4; 8 bases align to TRBD1. The CDR3 runs to 14 residues. After removal of 5 bases from V and 3 bases from J, the junction contained 5 bases not matched to a gene. CDR3 in DNA: TGTGCCAGCAGTCACAGGGGGGAGGACACTGAAGCTTTCTTT. Amino acids: CASSHRGEDTEAFF.

This clonotype has more than one count but fewer than ten. The V gene is TRBV5-4, the J gene TRBJ2-7; either TRBD1 or TRBD2 may supply D (5 bases each). CDR3 size: 15 residues. Trimming removed 3 bases from V and 2 bases from J, with 15 bases in between. CDR1 SGHNT and CDR2 YYREEE come from the germline V gene (reference sequence). CDR3 in amino acids: CASSSPRDGAYEQYF. The CDR3 nucleotides read TGTGCCAGCAGCTCCCCCCGGGACGGAGCCTACGAGCAGTACTTC. Drawing the rest from reference TRBV5-4 and TRBJ2-7, the complete variable domain is ETGVTQSPTHLIKTRGQQVTLRCSSQSGHNTVSWYQQALGQGPQFIFQYYREEENGRGNFPPRFSGLQFPNYSSELNVNALELDDSALYLCASSSPRDGAYEQYFGPGTRLTVT.

The chain recombines TRBV20-1 with TRBJ2-1; D uncertain. Trimming pared 0 bases from V and 4 bases from J, leaving 19 bases between. Germline V gives CDR1 DFQATT, CDR2 SNEGSKA (reference sequence). This CDR3 is 17 amino acids long. The DNA of the CDR3 is TGCAGTGCTAGAGATGATATTACGGCCATGCTTTACAATGAGCAGTTCTTC. Translating gives CSARDDITAMLYNEQFF.

This clonotype was seen a handful of times. The chain is built from TRBV20-1 and TRBJ2-3; D possibly matches TRBD1 or TRBD2 (5 bases each). CDR1 DFQATT and CDR2 SNEGSKA come from the germline V gene (reference sequence). The CDR3 extends over 14 amino acids. V lost 4 bases and J 4 bases, leaving 15 bases between the germline ends. The CDR3 coding sequence is TGCAGTGCTATCTACCGGAGAGGGGCAGATACGCAGTATTTT. Translation gives CSAIYRRGADTQYF.

This clonotype was detected a few times. The rearrangement uses TRBV7-2 and TRBJ2-3, with TRBD2 matching over 10 bases. Trimming cost V 2 bases and J 4 bases; bases outside gene matches: 6. CDR1 is SGHTA, CDR2 FQGNSA, per germline. The CDR3 length is 16 residues. CDR3 nucleotides: TGTGCCAGCAGCTTAATATGGCTAGCGGGGGCAGATACGCAGTATTTT. Its translation is CASSLIWLAGADTQYF. The entire variable domain, with the rest obtained from reference TRBV7-2 and TRBJ2-3, is as follows: GAGVSQSPSNKVTEKGKDVELRCDPISGHTALYWYRQSLGQGLEFLIYFQGNSAPDKSGLPSDRFSAERTGGSVSTLTIQRTQQEDSAVYLCASSLIWLAGADTQYFGPGTRLTVL.

This clonotype appeared a single time. The CDR3 sequence: CSAPLDRGPGETQYF. The CDR3 DNA reads TGCAGTGCCCCCCTGGACAGGGGGCCCGGGGAGACCCAGTACTTC. The V call is TRBV20-1, the J call TRBJ2-5, with 11 positions matching TRBD1. Germline V gene lookup returns CDR1 DFQATT and CDR2 SNEGSKA (reference sequence). With 6 bases clipped from V and 5 bases from J, the junction kept 11 bases outside the gene matches. The CDR3 extends over 15 amino acids.

This CDR3 is CAIRGGRDTQYF. The CDR3 DNA sequence: TGTGCCATCAGGGGAGGCAGAGATACGCAGTATTTT. The V and J genes are TRBV10-3 and TRBJ2-3; TRBD2 is a possible D gene (6 bases). Trimming removed 6 bases from V and 5 bases from J, with 9 bases in between. Per germline, CDR1 ENHRY and CDR2 SYGVKD. This CDR3 has 12 amino acids.

In DNA, the CDR3 is TGTGCCAGCAGCGTAGGCGTGGCGGGAGGAAGCCACGAGCAGTACTTC. This encodes CASSVGVAGGSHEQYF. The rearrangement links TRBV9 to TRBJ2-7, with 8 positions matching TRBD2. This CDR3 contains 16 residues. From germline, CDR1 is SGDLS and CDR2 YYNGEE. J lost 5 bases, V lost 0 bases, and 10 bases had no gene match.

The chain recombines TRBV7-2 with TRBJ1-2; 8 bases line up with TRBD1. This CDR3 contains 13 residues. Trimming at V came to 5 bases and at J to 7 bases, leaving 6 bases not matched to a gene. Germline loops: CDR1 SGHTA, CDR2 FQGNSA. The CDR3 DNA is TGTGCCAGCAGCCAGGACAGGGTTTTTGGCTACACCTTC. It translates to CASSQDRVFGYTF.

The chain has TRBV12-3 or TRBV12-4 and TRBJ1-6; D perhaps matches TRBD1 (5 bases). The CDR3 covers 14 residues. The V and J ends lost 5 bases and 8 bases respectively, with 13 bases between them. For the CDR3, the DNA is TGTGCCAGCAGTGGGGACCCTCTGGATTCACCCCTCCACTTT. Its translation: CASSGDPLDSPLHF.

The chain carries TRBV10-3 and TRBJ2-5; TRBD2 agrees at 12 bases. CDR3 length: 15 residues. The V gene end was trimmed by 5 bases and the J gene end by 5 bases; junction bases not matched to a gene: 6. Germline CDR1 and CDR2: ENHRY and SYGVKD. CDR3 sequence (DNA): TGTGCCATCAGTTCGACTAGCGGGGGCGGGGAGACCCAGTACTTC. Encoded protein: CAISSTSGGGETQYF.

The chain carries TRBV6-5 and TRBJ2-1; D may be TRBD2 (6 bases). The germline gives CDR1 MNHEY, CDR2 SVGAGI. V lost 2 bases, J lost 10 bases, and 12 bases lay in between. The CDR3 is 13 residues long. This CDR3 is CASSYQTSREQFF. The CDR3 DNA follows: TGTGCCAGCAGTTACCAGACTAGTCGAGAGCAGTTCTTC.

The rearrangement uses TRBV7-2 and TRBJ2-5; D not resolved. This CDR3 is built from 13 residues. The germline gives CDR1 SGHTA, CDR2 FQGNSA. Trimming stripped 5 bases from V and 1 base from J, with 8 bases between. This CDR3 reads CASSLHVQETQYF. The CDR3 coding sequence is TGTGCCAGCAGCCTACATGTCCAAGAGACCCAGTACTTC.

This clonotype has a count of ten or more. CDR3 bases: TGCAGTGCTAGAAGGGGCACGGGGACGCCTCTCGAGCAGTACTTC. Its translation is CSARRGTGTPLEQYF. The chain uses TRBV20-1 and TRBJ2-7, with D possibly being TRBD1 or TRBD2 (5 bases each). V lost 2 bases and J lost 6, with 20 bases in between. The CDR3 length is 15 residues. The V gene's germline CDR1 is DFQATT and CDR2 SNEGSKA (reference sequence).

The V and J genes are TRBV7-9 and TRBJ1-2; maybe TRBD1 (5 bases). The germline CDR1 and CDR2 sequences are SEHNR and FQNEAQ (reference sequence). The V end lost 1 base, the J end lost 4 bases, and 10 bases lay between the germline ends. This CDR3 contains 14 residues. CDR3 in DNA: TGTGCCAGCAGCTTAGATCGACAGACCTATGGCTACACCTTC. It yields the protein CASSLDRQTYGYTF. The full variable domain, with the rest looked up from reference TRBV7-9 and TRBJ1-2, is DTGVSQNPRHKITKRGQNVTFRCDPISEHNRLYWYRQTLGQGPEFLTYFQNEAQLEKSRLLSDRFSAERPKGSFSTLEIQRTEQGDSAMYLCASSLDRQTYGYTFGSGTRLTVV.

The gene calls are TRBV5-1 and TRBJ2-7; 9 nucleotides match TRBD2. The CDR3 extends over 15 amino acids. V trimming: 5 bases; J trimming: 2 bases; junction bases outside the gene matches: 8. Germline lookup yields CDR1 SGHRS and CDR2 YFSETQ. The CDR3 nucleotides read TGCGCCAGCAGTATTGAGGCGGGAGGGCCCTACGAGCAGTACTTC. It specifies CASSIEAGGPYEQYF.

This clonotype was seen a few times. V usage is TRBV7-6 and J usage is TRBJ2-7; D possibly corresponds to TRBD2 (6 bases). The CDR3 sequence is 14 residues long. Trimming left V 4 bases short and J 3 bases short, with 13 bases between. Germline CDR1 reads SGHVS; CDR2 reads FNYEAQ. CDR3 region: CASSSLALSYEQYF. CDR3 sequence (DNA): TGTGCCAGCAGCTCACTAGCTCTGAGCTACGAGCAGTACTTC.

About this clonotype: One end of the junction does not line up with germline, which may come from a read error. The chain joins TRBV5-1 to TRBJ2-7; maybe TRBD1 (7 bases). This CDR3 is 14 amino acids long. Germline CDR1 is SGHRS and CDR2 is YFSETQ. For the CDR3, the DNA is TGCGCCAGCAGCCCAGGGGGGTATTCCTGCGAGCAGTACTTC. Protein sequence: CASSPGGYSCEQYF.

This clonotype was found a few times. This rearrangement joins TRBV12-3 or TRBV12-4 to TRBJ2-1; TRBD1 or TRBD2 may be the D gene (5 bases each). The V end lost 4 bases, the J end lost 1 base, and 14 bases lay between the germline ends. This CDR3 is built from 16 residues. CDR3 DNA: TGTGCCAGCAGTTGGGACGGACAAGGTTCCTACAATGAGCAGTTCTTC. This encodes CASSWDGQGSYNEQFF.

A few counts support this clonotype. This chain joins TRBV12-3 or TRBV12-4 and TRBJ2-7, with a weak D call TRBD1 (6 bases). V lost 3 bases, J lost 6 bases, and 12 bases lay in between. The CDR3 consists of 13 residues. The CDR3 DNA reads as TGTGCCAGCAGTTTCTACAGGGAAGGCGAGCAGTACTTC. Its translation: CASSFYREGEQYF.

This clonotype was counted between two and nine times. This rearrangement joins TRBV20-1 to TRBJ2-7; a weak D match, TRBD2 (5 bases). This CDR3 is 12 amino acids long. Germline V gives CDR1 DFQATT, CDR2 SNEGSKA (reference sequence). V was pared by 1 base and J by 3 bases, with 7 bases between. CDR3 sequence reads: CSARVRDYEQYF. The CDR3 DNA follows: TGCAGTGCTAGAGTCCGGGACTACGAGCAGTACTTC.

This chain connects TRBV10-3 to TRBJ2-1; no definite D call. Germline V gives CDR1 ENHRY, CDR2 SYGVKD. The CDR3 runs 14 residues. V was cut by 0 bases and J by 7 bases, with 10 bases left in between. The CDR3 protein is CAISESGNINEQFF. CDR3 in DNA: TGTGCCATCAGTGAGTCGGGGAATATAAATGAGCAGTTCTTC.